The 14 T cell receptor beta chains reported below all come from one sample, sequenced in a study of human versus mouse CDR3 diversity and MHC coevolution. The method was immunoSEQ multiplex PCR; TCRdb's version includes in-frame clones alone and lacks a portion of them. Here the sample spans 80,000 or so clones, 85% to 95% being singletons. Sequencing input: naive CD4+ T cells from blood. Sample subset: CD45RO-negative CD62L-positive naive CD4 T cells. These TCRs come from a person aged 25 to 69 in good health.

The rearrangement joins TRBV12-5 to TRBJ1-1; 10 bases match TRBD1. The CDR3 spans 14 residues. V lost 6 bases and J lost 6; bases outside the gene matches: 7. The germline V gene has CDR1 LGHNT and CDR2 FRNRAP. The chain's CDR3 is CASGRGQGDPEAFF. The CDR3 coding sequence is TGTGCTAGTGGACGAGGACAGGGGGATCCTGAAGCTTTCTTT.

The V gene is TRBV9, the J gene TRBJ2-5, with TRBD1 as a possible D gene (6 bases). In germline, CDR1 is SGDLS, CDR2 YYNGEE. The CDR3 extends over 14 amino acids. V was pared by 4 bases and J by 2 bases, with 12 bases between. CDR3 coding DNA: TGTGCCAGCAGCCCCGGGACAAATCAAGAGACCCAGTACTTC. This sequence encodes CASSPGTNQETQYF.

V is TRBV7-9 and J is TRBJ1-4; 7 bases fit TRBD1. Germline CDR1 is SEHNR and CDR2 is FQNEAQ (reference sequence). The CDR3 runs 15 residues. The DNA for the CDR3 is TGTTCCTCCGCAGCAGGGGGACCTACCCAAGGAAAACTGTTTTTT. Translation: CSSAAGGPTQGKLFF.

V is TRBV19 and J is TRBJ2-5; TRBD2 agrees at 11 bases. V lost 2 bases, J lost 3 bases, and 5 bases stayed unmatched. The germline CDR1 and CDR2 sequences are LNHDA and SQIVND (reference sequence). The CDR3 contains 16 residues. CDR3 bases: TGTGCCAGTAGTATATCCGAGACTAGCGGGAAAGAGACCCAGTACTTC. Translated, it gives CASSISETSGKETQYF.

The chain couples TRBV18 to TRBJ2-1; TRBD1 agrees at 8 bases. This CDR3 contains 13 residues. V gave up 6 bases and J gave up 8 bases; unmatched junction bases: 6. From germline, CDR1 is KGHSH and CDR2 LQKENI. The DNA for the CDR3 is TGTGCCAGCTCCCTGGACAGGGTCTATGAGCAGTTCTTC. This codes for CASSLDRVYEQFF. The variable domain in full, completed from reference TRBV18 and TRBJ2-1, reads NAGVMQNPRHLVRRRGQEARLRCSPMKGHSHVYWYRQLPEEGLKFMVYLQKENIIDESGMPKERFSAEFPKEGPSILRIQQVVRGDSAAYFCASSLDRVYEQFFGPGTRLTVL.

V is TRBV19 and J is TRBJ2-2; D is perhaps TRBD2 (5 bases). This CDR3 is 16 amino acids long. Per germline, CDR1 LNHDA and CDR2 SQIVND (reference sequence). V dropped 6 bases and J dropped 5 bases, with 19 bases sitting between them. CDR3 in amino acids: CASRIRDRGFTGELFF. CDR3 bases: TGTGCCAGTAGGATTCGGGATCGAGGATTTACCGGGGAGCTGTTTTTT.

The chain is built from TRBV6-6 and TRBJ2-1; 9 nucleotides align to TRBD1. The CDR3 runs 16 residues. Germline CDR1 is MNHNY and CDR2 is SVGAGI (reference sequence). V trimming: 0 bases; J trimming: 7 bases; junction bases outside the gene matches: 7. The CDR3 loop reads CASSYSSGQGLNEQFF. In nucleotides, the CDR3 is TGTGCCAGCAGTTACTCTAGTGGACAGGGGTTGAATGAGCAGTTCTTC.

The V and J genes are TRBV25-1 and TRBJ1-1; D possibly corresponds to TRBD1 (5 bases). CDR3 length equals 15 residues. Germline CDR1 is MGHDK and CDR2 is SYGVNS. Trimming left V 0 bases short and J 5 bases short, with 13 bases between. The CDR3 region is CASSEYKGKWTEAFF. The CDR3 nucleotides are TGTGCCAGCAGTGAATATAAGGGGAAGTGGACTGAAGCTTTCTTT.

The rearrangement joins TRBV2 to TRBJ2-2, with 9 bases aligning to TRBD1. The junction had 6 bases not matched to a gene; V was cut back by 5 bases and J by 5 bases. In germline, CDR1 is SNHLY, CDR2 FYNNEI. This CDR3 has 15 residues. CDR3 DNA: TGTGCCAGCAGTCCGGGACAGGGTTATACCGGGGAGCTGTTTTTT. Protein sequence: CASSPGQGYTGELFF. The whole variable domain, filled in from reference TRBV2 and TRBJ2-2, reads EPEVTQTPSHQVTQMGQEVILRCVPISNHLYFYWYRQILGQKVEFLVSFYNNEISEKSEIFDDQFSVERPDGSNFTLKIRSTKLEDSAMYFCASSPGQGYTGELFFGEGSRLTVL.

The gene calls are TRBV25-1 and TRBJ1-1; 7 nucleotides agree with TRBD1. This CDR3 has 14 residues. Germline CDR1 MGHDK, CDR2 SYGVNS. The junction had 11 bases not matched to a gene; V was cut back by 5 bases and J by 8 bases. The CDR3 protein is CASSTRQGSSEAFF. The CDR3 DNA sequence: TGTGCCAGCAGTACCCGACAGGGATCCTCGGAAGCTTTCTTT.

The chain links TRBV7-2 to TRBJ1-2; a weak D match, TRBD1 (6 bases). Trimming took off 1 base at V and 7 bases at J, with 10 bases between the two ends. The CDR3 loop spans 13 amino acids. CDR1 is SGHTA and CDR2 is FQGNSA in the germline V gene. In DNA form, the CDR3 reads TGTGCCAGCAGCTTAGATCAACAGGGTGGCTACACCTTC. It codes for CASSLDQQGGYTF.

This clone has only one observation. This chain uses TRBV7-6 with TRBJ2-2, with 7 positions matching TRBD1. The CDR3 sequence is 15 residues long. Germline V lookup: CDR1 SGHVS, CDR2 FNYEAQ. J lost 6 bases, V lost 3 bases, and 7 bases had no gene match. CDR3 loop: CASSLGSGTAGELFF. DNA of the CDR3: TGTGCCAGCAGCTTGGGATCCGGGACAGCCGGGGAGCTGTTTTTT.

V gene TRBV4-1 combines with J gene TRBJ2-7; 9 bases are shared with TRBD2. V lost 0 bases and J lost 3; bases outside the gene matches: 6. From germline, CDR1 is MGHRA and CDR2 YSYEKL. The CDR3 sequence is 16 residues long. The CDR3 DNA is TGCGCCAGCAGCCAAGATCGGGCTAGCGGGGACTACGAGCAGTACTTC. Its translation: CASSQDRASGDYEQYF.

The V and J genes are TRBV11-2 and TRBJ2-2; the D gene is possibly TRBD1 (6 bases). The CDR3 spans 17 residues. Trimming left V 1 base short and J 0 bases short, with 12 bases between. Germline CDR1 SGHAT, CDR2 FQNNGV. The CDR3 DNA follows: TGTGCCAGCAGCTTAGCCCCGCACAGGGCGAACACCGGGGAGCTGTTTTTT. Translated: CASSLAPHRANTGELFF.